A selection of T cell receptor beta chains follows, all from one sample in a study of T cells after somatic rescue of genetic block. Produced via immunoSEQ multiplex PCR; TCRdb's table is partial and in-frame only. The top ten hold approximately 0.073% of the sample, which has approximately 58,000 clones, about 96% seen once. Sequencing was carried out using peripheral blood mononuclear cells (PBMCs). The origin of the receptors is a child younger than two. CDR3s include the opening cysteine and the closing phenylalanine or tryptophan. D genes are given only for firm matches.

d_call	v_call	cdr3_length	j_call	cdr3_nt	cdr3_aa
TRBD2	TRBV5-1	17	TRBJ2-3	TGCGCCAGCAGCTTGGAAGGTAGCGGGAGTCATACAGATACGCAGTATTTT	CASSLEGSGSHTDTQYF
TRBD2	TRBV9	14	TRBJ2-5	TGTGCCAGCAGCGTAGCGGGAGGAAAAGAGACCCAGTACTTC	CASSVAGGKETQYF
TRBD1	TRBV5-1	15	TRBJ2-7	TGCGCCAGCAGCTTACCGGGACAGAGCTCCTACGAGCAGTACTTC	CASSLPGQSSYEQYF
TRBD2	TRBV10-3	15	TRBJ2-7	TGTGCCATCAGTGGGACTAGCGGGGATCCCTACGAGCAGTACTTC	CAISGTSGDPYEQYF
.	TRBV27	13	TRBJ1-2	TGTGCCAGCAGCCGCCCAGGGACTAAGGGCTACACCTTC	CASSRPGTKGYTF
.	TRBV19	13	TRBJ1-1	TGTGCCAGTAGTATCAGACAGAACACTGAAGCTTTCTTT	CASSIRQNTEAFF
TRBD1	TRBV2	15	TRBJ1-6	TGTGCCAGCAGTGATAGGGGACAGGGAAATTCACCCCTCCACTTT	CASSDRGQGNSPLHF
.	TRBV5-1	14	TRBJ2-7	TGCGCCAGCAGCGTGCCCGGGAGAATCTACGAGCAGTACTTC	CASSVPGRIYEQYF
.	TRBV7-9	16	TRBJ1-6	TGTGCCAGCAGCCCAGGGATAGGATCCTATAATTCACCCCTCCACTTT	CASSPGIGSYNSPLHF
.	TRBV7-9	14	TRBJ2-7	TGTGCCAGCAGCCACAACAGGGTACGAGACGAGCAGTACTTC	CASSHNRVRDEQYF